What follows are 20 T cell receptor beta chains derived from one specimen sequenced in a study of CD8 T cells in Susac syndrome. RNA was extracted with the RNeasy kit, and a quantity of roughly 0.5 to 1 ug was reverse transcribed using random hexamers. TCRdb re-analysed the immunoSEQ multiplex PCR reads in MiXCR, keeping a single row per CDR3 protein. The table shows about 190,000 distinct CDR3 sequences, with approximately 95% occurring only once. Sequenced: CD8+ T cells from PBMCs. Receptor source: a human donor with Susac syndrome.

In DNA form, the CDR3 reads TGTGCCAGCAGCGTCACCGGGGTCGGGGAGACCCAGTACTTC. Translating it yields CASSVTGVGETQYF. The V gene is TRBV7-9, the J gene TRBJ2-5; D is perhaps TRBD2 (5 bases). This CDR3 has 14 residues. The V end lost 5 bases, the J end lost 5 bases, and 15 bases lay between the germline ends. CDR1 SEHNR and CDR2 FQNEAQ come from the germline V gene (reference sequence).

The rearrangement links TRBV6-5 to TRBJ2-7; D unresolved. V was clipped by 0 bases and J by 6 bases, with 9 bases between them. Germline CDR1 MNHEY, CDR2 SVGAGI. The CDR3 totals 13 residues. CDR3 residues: CASSYSPESEQYF. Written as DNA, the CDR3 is TGTGCCAGCAGTTACTCCCCAGAGAGCGAGCAGTACTTC.

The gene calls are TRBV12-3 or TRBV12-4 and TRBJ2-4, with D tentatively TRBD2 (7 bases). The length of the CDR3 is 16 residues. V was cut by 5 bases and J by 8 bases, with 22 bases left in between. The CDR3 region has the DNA TGTGCCAGCAGTACGCTGGGGCCGGGGGGCAGGGACATTCAGTACTTC. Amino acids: CASSTLGPGGRDIQYF.

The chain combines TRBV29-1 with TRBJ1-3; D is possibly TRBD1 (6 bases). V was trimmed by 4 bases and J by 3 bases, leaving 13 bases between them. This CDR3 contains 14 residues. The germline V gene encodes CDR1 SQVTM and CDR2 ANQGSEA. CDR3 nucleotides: TGCAGCGTTGCTGGGGGGCAGAATGGAAACACCATATATTTT. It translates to CSVAGGQNGNTIYF.

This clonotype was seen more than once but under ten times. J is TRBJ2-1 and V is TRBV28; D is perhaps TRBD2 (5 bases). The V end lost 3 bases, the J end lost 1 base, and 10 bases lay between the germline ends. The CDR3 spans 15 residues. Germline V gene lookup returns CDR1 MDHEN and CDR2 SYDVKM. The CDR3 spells CASSLGSGSYNEQFF. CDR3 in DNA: TGTGCCAGCAGTTTGGGTTCGGGATCCTACAATGAGCAGTTCTTC.

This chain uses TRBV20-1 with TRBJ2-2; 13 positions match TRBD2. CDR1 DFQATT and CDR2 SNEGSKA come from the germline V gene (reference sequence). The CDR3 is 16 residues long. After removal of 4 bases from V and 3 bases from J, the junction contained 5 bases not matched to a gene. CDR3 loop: CSANPGLAGHTGELFF. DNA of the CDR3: TGCAGTGCTAACCCGGGACTAGCGGGACACACCGGGGAGCTGTTTTTT.

The CDR3 loop reads CASSEPGGFTYEQYF. The CDR3 bases are TGTGCCAGCAGTGAACCAGGAGGCTTCACCTACGAGCAGTACTTC. The gene calls are TRBV25-1 and TRBJ2-7, with D possibly matching TRBD2 (5 bases). The CDR3 sequence is 15 residues long. The V end was cut by 2 bases, the J end by 2 bases, with 13 bases between. Per the germline V gene, CDR1 is MGHDK and CDR2 is SYGVNS.

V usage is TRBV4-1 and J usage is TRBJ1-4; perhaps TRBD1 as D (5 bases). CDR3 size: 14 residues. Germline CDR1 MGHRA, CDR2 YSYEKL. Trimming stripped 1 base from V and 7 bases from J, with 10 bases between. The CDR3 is CASSQAGTREKLFF. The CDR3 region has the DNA TGCGCCAGCAGCCAAGCCGGGACTCGTGAAAAACTGTTTTTT.

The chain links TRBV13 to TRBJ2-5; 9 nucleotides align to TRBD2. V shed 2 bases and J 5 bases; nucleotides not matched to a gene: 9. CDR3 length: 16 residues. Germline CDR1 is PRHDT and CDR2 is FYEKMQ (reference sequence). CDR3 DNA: TGTGCCAGCAGCTTACTCGCGGGGGGGATCTGGGAGACCCAGTACTTC. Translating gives CASSLLAGGIWETQYF. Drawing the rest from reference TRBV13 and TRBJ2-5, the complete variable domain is AAGVIQSPRHLIKEKRETATLKCYPIPRHDTVYWYQQGPGQDPQFLISFYEKMQSDKGSIPDRFSAQQFSDYHSELNMSSLELGDSALYFCASSLLAGGIWETQYFGPGTRLLVL.

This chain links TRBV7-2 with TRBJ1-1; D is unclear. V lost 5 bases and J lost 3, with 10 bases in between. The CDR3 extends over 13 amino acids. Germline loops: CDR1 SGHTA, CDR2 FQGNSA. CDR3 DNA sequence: TGTGCCAGCAGCACTTTCTTGGACACTGAAGCTTTCTTT. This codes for CASSTFLDTEAFF.

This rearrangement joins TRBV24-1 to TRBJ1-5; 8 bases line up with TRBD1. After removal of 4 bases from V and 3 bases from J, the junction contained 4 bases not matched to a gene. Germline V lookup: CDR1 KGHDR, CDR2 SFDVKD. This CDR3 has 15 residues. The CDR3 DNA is TGTGCCACCAGTGAGACAGGGGCCTACAATCAGCCCCAGCATTTT. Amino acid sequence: CATSETGAYNQPQHF.

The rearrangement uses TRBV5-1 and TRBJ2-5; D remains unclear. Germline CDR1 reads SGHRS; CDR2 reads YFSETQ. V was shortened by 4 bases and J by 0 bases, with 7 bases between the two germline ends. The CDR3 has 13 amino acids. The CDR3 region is CASSGPYQETQYF. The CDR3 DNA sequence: TGCGCCAGCAGCGGCCCGTACCAAGAGACCCAGTACTTC.

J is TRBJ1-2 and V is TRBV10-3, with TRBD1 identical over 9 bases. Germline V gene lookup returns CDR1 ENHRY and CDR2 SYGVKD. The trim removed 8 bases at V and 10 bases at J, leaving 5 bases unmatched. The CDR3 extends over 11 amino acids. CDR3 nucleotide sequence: TGTGCCATCTCGGGACAGGGTCACTACACCTTC. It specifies CAISGQGHYTF.

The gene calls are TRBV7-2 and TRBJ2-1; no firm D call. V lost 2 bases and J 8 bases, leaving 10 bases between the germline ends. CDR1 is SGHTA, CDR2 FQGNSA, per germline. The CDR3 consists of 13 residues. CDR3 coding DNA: TGTGCCAGCAGCTTAAACTATCCTGATGAGCAGTTCTTC. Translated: CASSLNYPDEQFF. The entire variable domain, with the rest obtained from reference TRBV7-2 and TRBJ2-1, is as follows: GAGVSQSPSNKVTEKGKDVELRCDPISGHTALYWYRQSLGQGLEFLIYFQGNSAPDKSGLPSDRFSAERTGGSVSTLTIQRTQQEDSAVYLCASSLNYPDEQFFGPGTRLTVL.

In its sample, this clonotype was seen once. The CDR3 here is CASSPRTGLNEKLFF. The CDR3 DNA reads TGTGCCAGCAGTCCCCGGACAGGCCTTAATGAAAAACTGTTTTTT. The chain employs TRBV28 and TRBJ1-4; TRBD1 aligns across 7 bases. The CDR3 is 15 residues long. CDR1 and CDR2 (germline): MDHEN, SYDVKM. The V segment lost 5 bases and the J segment 4 bases; nucleotides outside the gene matches: 7. Full variable domain (rest looked up from reference TRBV28 and TRBJ1-4): DVKVTQSSRYLVKRTGEKVFLECVQDMDHENMFWYRQDPGLGLRLIYFSYDVKMKEKGDIPEGYSVSREKKERFSLILESASTNQTSMYLCASSPRTGLNEKLFFGSGTQLSVL.

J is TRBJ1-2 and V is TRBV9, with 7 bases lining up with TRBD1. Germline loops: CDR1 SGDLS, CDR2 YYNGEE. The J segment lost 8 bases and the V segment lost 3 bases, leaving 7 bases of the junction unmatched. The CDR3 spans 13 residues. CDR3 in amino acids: CASSGQGLVGYTF. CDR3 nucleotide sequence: TGTGCCAGCAGCGGACAGGGTCTCGTCGGCTACACCTTC.

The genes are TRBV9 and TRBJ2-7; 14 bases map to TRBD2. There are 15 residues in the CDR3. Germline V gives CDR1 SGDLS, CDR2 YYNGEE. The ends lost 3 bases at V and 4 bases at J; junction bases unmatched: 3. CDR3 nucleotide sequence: TGTGCCAGCAGCGCGACTAGCGGGAGGGGGTACGAGCAGTACTTC. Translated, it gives CASSATSGRGYEQYF.

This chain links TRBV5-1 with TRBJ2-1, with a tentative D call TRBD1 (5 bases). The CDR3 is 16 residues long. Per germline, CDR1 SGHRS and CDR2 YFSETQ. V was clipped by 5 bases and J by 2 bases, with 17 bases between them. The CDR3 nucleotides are TGCGCCAGCAGTTCTCGCAGGGAACGCGCCTACAATGAGCAGTTCTTC. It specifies CASSSRRERAYNEQFF.

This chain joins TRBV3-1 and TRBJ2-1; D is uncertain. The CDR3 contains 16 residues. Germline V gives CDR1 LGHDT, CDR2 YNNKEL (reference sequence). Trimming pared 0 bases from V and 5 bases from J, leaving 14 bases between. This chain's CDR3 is CASSQEFITGNNEQFF. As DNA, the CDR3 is TGTGCCAGCAGCCAAGAATTTATAACGGGTAACAATGAGCAGTTCTTC.

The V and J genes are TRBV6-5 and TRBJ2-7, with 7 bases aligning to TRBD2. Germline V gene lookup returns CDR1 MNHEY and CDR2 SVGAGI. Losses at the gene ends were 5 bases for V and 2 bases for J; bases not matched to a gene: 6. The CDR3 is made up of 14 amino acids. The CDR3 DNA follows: TGTGCCAGCAGTGAAAGGGCGGGAGCCTACGAGCAGTACTTC. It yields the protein CASSERAGAYEQYF.